A single sample is the source of the 14 T cell receptor beta chains below, sequenced in a study of cytomegalovirus exposure and HLA in healthy donors. This PCR relied on a set of 60 Vbeta primers and 13 Jbeta primers. Clones were sequenced by immunoSEQ multiplex PCR, and TCRdb holds only the in-frame ones, with some missing. The sample shows approximately 110,000 clones, 70% to 80% of them seen only once. Sequenced input: PBMCs. Receptors originate from a female donor in good health and CMV-seropositive.

The rearrangement joins TRBV11-2 to TRBJ2-5, with D uncertain. Matching the DNA end better, TRBJ2-7 makes the J call doubtful. Germline V gene sequence: CDR1 SGHAT, CDR2 FQNNGV. The CDR3 runs 11 residues. The CDR3 sequence: CASSLVIEQYF. In DNA form, the CDR3 reads TGTGCCAGCAGCTTAGTTATCGAGCAGTACTTC.

The rearrangement joins TRBV5-4 to TRBJ2-5; 9 bases align to TRBD2. CDR3 length equals 11 residues. V dropped 10 bases and J dropped 4; count of bases not matched to a gene: 2. Germline lookup yields CDR1 SGHNT and CDR2 YYREEE (reference sequence). CDR3 nucleotide sequence: TGTGCCGCGGGGGGGCGAGAGACCCAGTACTTC. Encoded protein: CAAGGRETQYF.

This clone has just a few counts. This rearrangement joins TRBV10-3 to TRBJ1-2, with no clear D. This CDR3 spans 12 amino acids. The V and J ends lost 3 bases and 6 bases respectively, with 8 bases between them. The germline V gene encodes CDR1 ENHRY and CDR2 SYGVKD. CDR3 in amino acids: CAISDPGNGYTF. In nucleotides, the CDR3 is TGTGCCATCAGTGACCCGGGGAATGGCTACACCTTC.

This chain uses TRBV28 with TRBJ1-2, with a possible D match to TRBD1 (5 bases). The CDR3 length is 12 residues. Deletions cut 2 bases from V and 10 bases from J, with 11 bases between. CDR1 and CDR2 (germline): MDHEN, SYDVKM. CDR3 protein: CASSLQGRIYTF. CDR3 DNA: TGTGCCAGCAGTTTACAGGGCAGAATCTACACCTTC.

The J gene is TRBJ2-5, the V gene TRBV5-1; D possibly corresponds to TRBD1 (5 bases). Germline CDR1 SGHRS, CDR2 YFSETQ. The ends were cut back, 0 bases at V and 2 bases at J, with 11 bases in the middle. This CDR3 contains 15 residues. The CDR3 loop is CASSLDGRVQETQYF. In DNA, the CDR3 is TGCGCCAGCAGCTTGGATGGCAGGGTACAAGAGACCCAGTACTTC.

The CDR3 is CASSVQGYTEAFF. CDR3 bases: TGTGCCAGCAGTGTACAGGGTTACACTGAAGCTTTCTTT. This rearrangement joins TRBV6-1 to TRBJ1-1, with D possibly TRBD1 on 6 matching bases. This CDR3 has 13 residues. CDR1 is MNHNS and CDR2 is SASEGT in the germline V gene. V lost 4 bases and J 3 bases, leaving 9 bases between the germline ends.

This chain connects TRBV7-2 to TRBJ1-1; perhaps TRBD1 as D (5 bases). Trimming left V 3 bases short and J 2 bases short, with 7 bases between. Germline CDR1 SGHTA, CDR2 FQGNSA. There are 13 residues in the CDR3. In DNA, the CDR3 is TGTGCCAGCAGCTTCCAGGGAAACACTGAAGCTTTCTTT. It encodes CASSFQGNTEAFF. Using reference TRBV7-2 and TRBJ1-1 for the parts outside the CDR3, the full variable domain is GAGVSQSPSNKVTEKGKDVELRCDPISGHTALYWYRQSLGQGLEFLIYFQGNSAPDKSGLPSDRFSAERTGGSVSTLTIQRTQQEDSAVYLCASSFQGNTEAFFGQGTRLTVV.

This clone was detected only a few times. J is TRBJ1-2 and V is TRBV6-1, with TRBD1 matching 7 bases. Unmatched junction bases numbered 6, after V lost 4 bases and J lost 4 bases. Germline loops: CDR1 MNHNS, CDR2 SASEGT. The CDR3 sequence is 14 residues long. The CDR3 bases are TGTGCCAGCAGTGGGGACAGCAGGGCCTATGGCTACACCTTC. It specifies CASSGDSRAYGYTF.

DNA of the CDR3: TGTGCCAGCAGCTTAGCACGGGACACCGGGGAGCTGTTTTTT. Amino acids: CASSLARDTGELFF. The chain carries TRBV7-2 and TRBJ2-2; D call uncertain. Germline CDR1 is SGHTA and CDR2 is FQGNSA. The CDR3 spans 14 residues. Between the trimmed V and J ends, which lost 0 bases and 3 bases, there was a span of 5 bases. The variable domain in full, completed from reference TRBV7-2 and TRBJ2-2, reads GAGVSQSPSNKVTEKGKDVELRCDPISGHTALYWYRQSLGQGLEFLIYFQGNSAPDKSGLPSDRFSAERTGGSVSTLTIQRTQQEDSAVYLCASSLARDTGELFFGEGSRLTVL.

J is TRBJ1-4 and V is TRBV7-2, with D possibly matching TRBD1 (5 bases). V dropped 5 bases and J dropped 0 bases, with 10 bases sitting between them. Germline lookup yields CDR1 SGHTA and CDR2 FQGNSA. There are 15 residues in the CDR3. For the CDR3, the DNA is TGTGCCAGCAGCCCCGCACAGGCAACTAATGAAAAACTGTTTTTT. Protein: CASSPAQATNEKLFF.

This chain uses TRBV4-3 with TRBJ1-5, with a weak D call TRBD1 (5 bases). The germline CDR1 and CDR2 sequences are LGHNA and YSLEER. This CDR3 contains 14 residues. The V gene lost 0 bases and the J gene lost 3 bases, with 6 bases spanning the gap. The CDR3: CASSQEQDNQPQHF. CDR3 in DNA: TGCGCCAGCAGCCAAGAACAGGACAATCAGCCCCAGCATTTT.

This chain connects TRBV7-2 to TRBJ2-1; 7 nucleotides agree with TRBD2. Germline V CDR1 and CDR2: SGHTA, FQGNSA. The V segment lost 5 bases and the J segment 5 bases; nucleotides outside the gene matches: 12. CDR3 length: 16 residues. The CDR3 region has the DNA TGTGCCAGCAGCGATGGTTGGACTAGATTACACAATGAGCAGTTCTTC. Translation: CASSDGWTRLHNEQFF.

The V gene is TRBV27, the J gene TRBJ2-5; 8 nucleotides agree with TRBD2. This CDR3 is built from 13 residues. The germline V gene has CDR1 MNHEY and CDR2 SMNVEV (reference sequence). The J segment lost 5 bases and the V segment lost 7 bases, leaving 6 bases of the junction unmatched. CDR3 coding DNA: TGTGCCAGCAAACCGGTAGCGGGGGAGACCCAGTACTTC. Translation gives CASKPVAGETQYF.

J is TRBJ2-2 and V is TRBV7-2, with 8 positions matching TRBD2. The CDR3 runs to 14 residues. Germline trimming cut 8 bases from V and 6 bases from J; bases unmatched to any gene: 8. CDR1 and CDR2 (germline): SGHTA, FQGNSA. The CDR3 loop is CASLLGTRAGELFF. CDR3 coding DNA: TGTGCCAGCCTCTTAGGGACTAGGGCCGGGGAGCTGTTTTTT. The whole variable domain, remainder taken from reference TRBV7-2 and TRBJ2-2, is GAGVSQSPSNKVTEKGKDVELRCDPISGHTALYWYRQSLGQGLEFLIYFQGNSAPDKSGLPSDRFSAERTGGSVSTLTIQRTQQEDSAVYLCASLLGTRAGELFFGEGSRLTVL.